This TCR beta chain was captured by sequencing in a study of blood T cell repertoires in COVID-19. With 4 bases removed from V and 7 bases from J, the gap between germline ends came to 17 bases. The CDR3 totals 15 residues. Germline assignment: CDR1 SGHKS and CDR2 YYEKEE (reference sequence). Seattle enrolled patients during active infection and tracked them longitudinally. Per the study methods: Amplification with reference gene primers provided the estimates of nucleated cell counts. Using immunoSEQ multiplex PCR, the repertoire was profiled, and TCRdb retains in-frame clones only, with some absent. The DNA was the basis for D and trimming; V, J and clone size are from that table. The data show approximately 77,000 clones, about 82% seen once.

Input material: peripheral blood. The chain employs TRBV5-5 and TRBJ1-4; D may be TRBD1 (5 bases). The TCR was taken from a man aged 45-65 years with COVID-19, enrolled during active disease. The DNA of the CDR3 is TGTGCCAGCAGCCCGTGGGGGGAGGGAGGTGAAAAACTGTTTTTT. This codes for CASSPWGEGGEKLFF.